Below are 22 T cell receptor beta chains sequenced from a single sample in a study of CD8 T cells in ankylosing spondylitis. TCRdb called the 5' RACE reads again in MiXCR, with one record for every CDR3 protein. The sample has some 250,000 distinct CDR3 sequences, around 25% seen once. Input material: blood, either unsorted or a sorted T cell fraction (not recorded which). These receptors were obtained from a male donor with ankylosing spondylitis or in good health (not recorded which).

This clonotype was counted a few times. The V gene is TRBV6-5, the J gene TRBJ2-1; 8 positions agree with TRBD2. CDR3 length: 12 residues. After removal of 10 bases from V and 7 bases from J, the junction contained 6 bases not matched to a gene. Germline CDR1 and CDR2: MNHEY and SVGAGI. CDR3 nucleotide sequence: TGTGCCACCCGGGGGGGGCGGAATGAGCAGTTCTTC. Residues: CATRGGRNEQFF.

This clonotype has at least ten counts. This chain links TRBV7-2 with TRBJ2-1, with unresolved D. CDR1 SGHTA and CDR2 FQGNSA come from the germline V gene. Trimming took 7 bases from V and 8 from J, leaving 9 bases between them. The CDR3 has 11 residues. CDR3 loop: CASTPFDEQFF. For the CDR3, the DNA is TGTGCCAGCACCCCGTTCGATGAGCAGTTCTTC.

This clonotype was counted between two and nine times. The chain links TRBV5-1 to TRBJ2-3; D may be TRBD2 (7 bases). V gave up 0 bases and J gave up 1 base, with 9 bases separating them. The V gene's germline CDR1 is SGHRS and CDR2 YFSETQ. The CDR3 runs to 15 residues. Here the CDR3 DNA reads TGCGCCAGCAGCTTGGAAGGGGGGGGCACAGATACGCAGTATTTT. Translation gives CASSLEGGGTDTQYF.

In DNA form, the CDR3 reads TGTGCCAGCAGCTTAAGTAGGACAGGAGTCCCATGGACCCAGTACTTC. Amino acids: CASSLSRTGVPWTQYF. This sequence joins TRBV5-6 and TRBJ2-5, with TRBD1 matching over 7 bases. CDR3 length: 16 amino acids. Losses at the gene ends were 2 bases for V and 7 bases for J; bases not matched to a gene: 14. Germline V gene data show CDR1 as SGHDT and CDR2 as YYEEEE.

V and J are TRBV20-1 and TRBJ2-7; D might be TRBD2 (6 bases). Looked up from germline, CDR1 is DFQATT and CDR2 is SNEGSKA (reference sequence). The V end lost 0 bases, the J end lost 1 base, and 13 bases lay between the germline ends. CDR3 length equals 15 residues. The CDR3 region is CSAREERAGSYEQYF. The CDR3, as DNA: TGCAGTGCTAGAGAGGAGAGGGCGGGGTCCTACGAGCAGTACTTC.

This clonotype was counted ten times or more. CDR3 loop: CSARGATNEKLFF. CDR3 nucleotide sequence: TGCAGTGCCCGAGGGGCAACTAATGAAAAACTGTTTTTT. V gene TRBV20-1 combines with J gene TRBJ1-4; possibly TRBD1 for D (5 bases). The V and J ends lost 6 bases and 0 bases respectively, with 8 bases between them. Per the germline V gene, CDR1 is DFQATT and CDR2 is SNEGSKA (reference sequence). The CDR3 loop spans 13 amino acids.

This clonotype was seen many times. This sequence joins TRBV5-1 and TRBJ2-5; D is perhaps TRBD1 (6 bases). The CDR3 contains 14 residues. The germline CDR1 and CDR2 sequences are SGHRS and YFSETQ. V was trimmed by 5 bases and J by 0 bases, leaving 11 bases between them. The CDR3 DNA reads TGCGCCAGCAGTGATACAGGGTACCAAGAGACCCAGTACTTC. It translates to CASSDTGYQETQYF.

This clonotype was detected ten times or more. CDR3 nucleotide sequence: TGTGCCAGCAGCCCGGGACAGGGGAACGCAGATACGCAGTATTTT. It yields the protein CASSPGQGNADTQYF. The chain combines TRBV12-3 or TRBV12-4 with TRBJ2-3; the match to TRBD1 covers 10 bases. The junction had 7 bases not matched to a gene; V was cut back by 6 bases and J by 4 bases. The CDR3 runs 15 residues.

The genes are TRBV20-1 and TRBJ2-1; D perhaps matches TRBD2 (6 bases). The CDR3 runs 14 residues. The V gene's germline CDR1 is DFQATT and CDR2 SNEGSKA (reference sequence). Trimming shortened V by 2 bases and J by 2 bases, and 10 bases separated the two germline ends. Here the CDR3 reads CSARWDSAYNEQFF. CDR3 in DNA: TGCAGTGCTAGATGGGACTCGGCCTACAATGAGCAGTTCTTC.

Details on this clonotype: An end of the junction differs from the germline gene, which may be a read error. This sequence joins TRBV12-3 or TRBV12-4 and TRBJ2-3, with 8 bases that match TRBD2. This CDR3 has 12 amino acids. CDR3 loop: CASSRLRGGGDF. DNA of the CDR3: TGTGCCAGCAGCCGACTCCGGGGGGGTGGAGATTTT.

The chain combines TRBV30 with TRBJ2-2, with TRBD1 identical over 7 bases. The length of the CDR3 is 16 residues. Per germline, CDR1 GTSNPN and CDR2 SVGIG (reference sequence). V lost 2 bases to trimming and J lost 5 bases; unmatched junction nucleotides: 11. CDR3 nucleotide sequence: TGTGCCTGGAGTACCGACAGGGTCTCGGATACCGGGGAGCTGTTTTTT. It encodes CAWSTDRVSDTGELFF.

The table lists this clonotype with many counts. The chain combines TRBV20-1 with TRBJ1-5; D not certain. Looked up from germline, CDR1 is DFQATT and CDR2 is SNEGSKA (reference sequence). The CDR3 spans 12 residues. Trimming removed 6 bases at V and 4 bases at J, with 10 bases between. The CDR3 DNA reads as TGCAGTGCGGAGGGCGGGAATCAGCCCCAGCATTTT. Amino acid sequence: CSAEGGNQPQHF.

This clonotype was recorded many times. The chain employs TRBV20-1 and TRBJ2-2; possibly TRBD1 or TRBD2 for D (5 bases each). V was clipped by 5 bases and J by 5 bases, with 12 bases between them. Germline V gene data show CDR1 as DFQATT and CDR2 as SNEGSKA (reference sequence). The CDR3 has 13 amino acids. In DNA form, the CDR3 reads TGCAGTGCTGGGGACCGTACAACCGGGGAGCTGTTTTTT. This translates into CSAGDRTTGELFF.

The V and J genes are TRBV11-3 and TRBJ1-1, with 9 nucleotides matching TRBD1. Germline V gene lookup returns CDR1 SGHNT and CDR2 YENEEA. The V gene end was trimmed by 1 base and the J gene end by 1 base; junction bases not matched to a gene: 7. The CDR3 is 17 amino acids. The CDR3 nucleotides are TGTGCCAGCAGCTTAGCCACTCGGGACAGGGCGAACACTGAAGCTTTCTTT. This codes for CASSLATRDRANTEAFF.

This clonotype appeared many times. The chain uses TRBV20-1 and TRBJ2-1; possibly TRBD2 for D (5 bases). Germline assignment: CDR1 DFQATT and CDR2 SNEGSKA (reference sequence). The V and J ends lost 0 bases and 8 bases respectively, with 14 bases between them. The CDR3 runs to 14 residues. CDR3 amino acids: CSAREPPPGYEQFF. The CDR3 DNA reads as TGCAGTGCTAGAGAACCACCCCCGGGGTATGAGCAGTTCTTC.

The genes are TRBV12-3 or TRBV12-4 and TRBJ2-5; the D call may be TRBD1 or TRBD2 (5 bases each). The V gene lost 5 bases and the J gene lost 5 bases, with 21 bases spanning the gap. CDR3 size: 16 residues. The CDR3 nucleotides read TGTGCCAGCAGTATTGGGGACCCTACCGCGCACGAGACCCAGTACTTC. It codes for CASSIGDPTAHETQYF.

The sample holds many counts of this clonotype. V and J are TRBV7-9 and TRBJ1-1; no definite D call. Germline V gene sequence: CDR1 SEHNR, CDR2 FQNEAQ (reference sequence). This CDR3 is 12 amino acids long. The germline V and J ends were trimmed by 1 base and 7 bases, with 7 bases remaining between them. CDR3 bases: TGTGCCAGCAGCTTAGTCCCGGATGAAGCTTTCTTT. Translation gives CASSLVPDEAFF.

The rearrangement joins TRBV12-3 or TRBV12-4 to TRBJ2-1; 12 nucleotides agree with TRBD2. The CDR3 runs 15 residues. The V and J ends lost 5 bases and 7 bases, in that order; junction bases with no gene match: 6. CDR3 bases: TGTGCCAGCAGTCCTAGCGGGGGGGCTATGAATGAGCAGTTCTTC. Its translation: CASSPSGGAMNEQFF.

This clonotype was seen many times. The chain joins TRBV4-1 to TRBJ2-1; tentatively, D is TRBD2 (5 bases). V was cut by 4 bases and J by 2 bases, with 12 bases left in between. Germline-derived CDR1 and CDR2 are MGHRA and YSYEKL. The CDR3 totals 15 residues. The CDR3 sequence: CASSLTRSAYNEQFF. The DNA of the CDR3 is TGCGCCAGCAGCCTAACTAGATCGGCCTACAATGAGCAGTTCTTC.

The chain joins TRBV12-3 or TRBV12-4 to TRBJ2-1; 8 nucleotides match TRBD2. V lost 8 bases and J lost 9; bases outside the gene matches: 12. There are 14 residues in the CDR3. DNA of the CDR3: TGTGCCAGCGTGACTAGCGTCTCGAGTGGTGAGCAGTTCTTC. It yields the protein CASVTSVSSGEQFF.

In its sample, this clonotype was seen many times. The rearrangement uses TRBV4-1 and TRBJ2-7; D gene ambiguous. Deletions cut 0 bases from V and 3 bases from J, with 15 bases between. Germline CDR1 is MGHRA and CDR2 is YSYEKL. The CDR3 length is 16 residues. The CDR3 nucleotides are TGCGCCAGCAGCCAAGATATTCGTCAGGTTGGCTACGAGCAGTACTTC. This translates into CASSQDIRQVGYEQYF.

This clonotype was counted a few times. The rearrangement links TRBV10-3 to TRBJ2-1; TRBD1 aligns across 10 bases. With V trimmed by 0 bases and J by 10 bases, 9 bases remained unmatched. The CDR3 is 16 amino acids. CDR1 and CDR2 (germline): ENHRY, SYGVKD. This chain's CDR3 is CAISESGQGPVTEQFF. The DNA for the CDR3 is TGTGCCATCAGTGAGTCGGGACAGGGGCCGGTCACCGAGCAGTTCTTC.